This note documents a single T cell receptor (beta chain) sequence. The table lists this clone with a count of one. It lacks a known antigen. The sample holds no much larger clone one base away, and base qualities are not on file. This entry is derived from a study of cytomegalovirus exposure and HLA in healthy donors (TCRdb year 2017). The study in broad terms: A later analysis indicated that the 130 or so validation repertoires were generated on the platform also employed for the 670 or so repertoires of the first cohort. The aim of the study was to test whether cataloging public T cell receptors could identify signatures of past pathogen exposure. In addition to the first cohort of approximately 650 subjects, a separate validation cohort of over 90 different subjects was used. The study combined high-throughput TCR immunosequencing, statistical association of individual TCRs with disease status, and machine learning to predict cytomegalovirus infection status.

What the research found in general, with its limitations: While some public TCRs were present in many individuals, most TCR sequences turned up only very rarely across donors. All 110 or so repertoires were used to score co-occurrence in the validation cohort in a later analysis, because that analysis had no HLA typing for the cohort. The study listed around 160 TCR beta chains as associated with cytomegalovirus. Three of the identified cytomegalovirus-associated TCR beta chains were confirmed in vitro to be specific for cytomegalovirus antigens. The authors suggested that the approach could potentially be extended to other disease states and immunological phenotypes. In both the original and validation cohorts, the classifier was reported to diagnose cytomegalovirus status with high specificity and sensitivity. In a later analysis, TCRs clustered in the first cohort were found to also tend to co-occur in the 120 or so validation repertoires, with approximately 94% of cluster scores above 0.

Separate from the roughly 660-subject first cohort, the validation cohort of about 130 subjects was the group to which the donors belonged. From cysteine to phenylalanine, the CDR3 is 16 amino acids long. Solely the CDR3 DNA is kept, with 48 bases framed from the first base. The germline V gene sets CDR1 to MRHNA and CDR2 to SNTAGT. The junction shows trimming of 7 bases on V and 0 bases on J, plus 18 bases between the germline ends. The library was obtained by the immunoSEQ multiplex PCR assay. The published analysis was carried out like this. A statistical classification framework was developed to diagnose cytomegalovirus status using the catalog of TCR beta chain sequences. In TCRdb, the immuneACCESS table is reduced to in-frame sequences with V and J assigned. These tables do not hold every clone; where another copy was compared, an unresolved V gene accounts for under half, and the others remain unexplained. V and J calls and clone size are given by that table; D and trimming were obtained from the DNA. The sample profile shows approximately 160,000 clones; around nine tenths of them were found once. Together, the top ten hold 2% to 2.5% of the sample.

This receptor was obtained from a woman aged 18-35 years in good health and CMV-seronegative. Sequencing was carried out using PBMCs. The chain is assembled from TRBV6-4 and TRBJ1-2, with a weak D call of TRBD1 (6 bases match). The CDR3 here reads CASTVTDSFPNYGYTF. The base sequence is TGTGCCAGCACCGTAACGGACAGCTTCCCTAACTATGGCTACACCTTC.